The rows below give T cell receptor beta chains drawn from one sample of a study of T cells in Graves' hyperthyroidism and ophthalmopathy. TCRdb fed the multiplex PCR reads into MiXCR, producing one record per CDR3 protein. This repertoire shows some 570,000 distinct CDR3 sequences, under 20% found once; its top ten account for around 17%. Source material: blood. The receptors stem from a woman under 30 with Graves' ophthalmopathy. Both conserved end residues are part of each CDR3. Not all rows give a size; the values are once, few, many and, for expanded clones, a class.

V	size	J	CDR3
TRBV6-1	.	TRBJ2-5	CASREALAGTQYF
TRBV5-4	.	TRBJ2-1	CASSLRTSPNEQFF
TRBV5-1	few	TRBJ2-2	CASSPGQGATGELFF
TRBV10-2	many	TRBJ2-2	CASSEDDLLGARTGELFF
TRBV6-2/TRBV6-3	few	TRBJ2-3	CASRIGSGYTDTQYF
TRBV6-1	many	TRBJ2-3	CASSPLAGDGTDTQYF
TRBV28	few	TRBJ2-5	CASSSPSGAQETQYF
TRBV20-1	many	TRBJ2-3	CSAPPSGADTQYF
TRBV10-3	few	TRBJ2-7	CAIAGTSSDEQYF
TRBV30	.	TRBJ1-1	CAWTGRADTEAFF
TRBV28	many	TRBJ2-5	CASSLRTGGETQYF
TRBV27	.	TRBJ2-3	CASSLLAGDTQYF
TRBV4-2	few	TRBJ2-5	CASSQPGEGETQYF
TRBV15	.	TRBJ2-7	CATSRDLGGTRYEQYF
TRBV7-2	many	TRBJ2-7	CASSPDFSSYEQYF
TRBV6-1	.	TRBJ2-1	CASSRSGTGGGEQFF
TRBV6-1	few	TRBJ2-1	CASRDPQVSLLNEQFF
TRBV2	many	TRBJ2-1	CASSPGLDYYNEQFF
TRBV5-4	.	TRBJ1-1	CASSLQGGRMNTEAFF
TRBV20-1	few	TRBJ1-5	CSAIPAGRQPQHF
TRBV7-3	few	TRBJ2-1	CASSSTRGRGDEQFF
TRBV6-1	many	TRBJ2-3	CASSVEGGGADTQYF
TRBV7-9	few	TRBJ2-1	CASSQTSGGFSYNEQFF
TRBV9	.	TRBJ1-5	CASSDGQGLDQPQHF
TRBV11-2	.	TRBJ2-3	CASFLGVAGADTQYF
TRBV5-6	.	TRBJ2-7	CASSSQDRGIYEQYF
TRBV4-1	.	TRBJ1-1	CASSQEGPGTEAFF
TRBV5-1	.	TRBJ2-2	CASHPREGLTGELFF
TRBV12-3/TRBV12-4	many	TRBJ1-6	CASSAAWDVNSPLHF
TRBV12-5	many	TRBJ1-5	CASGPGQGGQPQHF
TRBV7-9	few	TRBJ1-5	CASSFGVKGPQHF
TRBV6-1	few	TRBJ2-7	CASSRSGDEQYF
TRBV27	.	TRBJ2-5	CASSLTLAGEQETQYF
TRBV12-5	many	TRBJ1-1	CASGLYSLNTEAFF
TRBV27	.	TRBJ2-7	CASSETGAGSYEQYF
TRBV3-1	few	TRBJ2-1	CASSQNRGLGNEQFF
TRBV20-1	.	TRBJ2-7	CSARDFEQYF
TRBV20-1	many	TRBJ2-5	CSARRVAGGPAETQYF
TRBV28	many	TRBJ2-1	CASSSPGQYNEQFF
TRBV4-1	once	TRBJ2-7	CASSPREAIYEQYF
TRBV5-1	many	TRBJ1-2	CASSLGQGANYGYTF
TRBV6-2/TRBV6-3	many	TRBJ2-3	CATARSTDTQYF
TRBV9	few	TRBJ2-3	CASSVEGVLSTDTQYF
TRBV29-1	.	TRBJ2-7	CSVAKGTYEQYF
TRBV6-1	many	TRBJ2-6	CASSRQGANVLTF
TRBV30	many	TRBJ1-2	CAWKETGRNYGYTF
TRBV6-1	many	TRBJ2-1	CASSAPGQFYNEQFF